Each of the 27 T cell receptor beta chains below was sequenced from the same sample in a study of CD8 T cells in ankylosing spondylitis. TCRdb itself ran the 5' RACE reads through MiXCR, one entry per CDR3 protein. The sample includes approximately 290,000 distinct CDR3 sequences, less than 25% of them seen just once. The sequenced sample was blood, either unsorted or a sorted T cell fraction (not recorded which). These receptors were taken from a female donor with ankylosing spondylitis or in good health (not recorded which).

This chain connects TRBV12-3 or TRBV12-4 to TRBJ1-4; D is ambiguous. V lost 6 bases, J lost 0 bases, and 11 bases lay in between. This CDR3 region has 15 residues. The CDR3 loop reads CASRITVATNEKLFF. The CDR3 nucleotides are TGTGCCAGCAGGATAACAGTCGCAACTAATGAAAAACTGTTTTTT.

This clonotype came up a few times. The chain joins TRBV20-1 to TRBJ2-1, with 9 bases aligning to TRBD2. The trim removed 4 bases at V and 4 bases at J, leaving 5 bases unmatched. The CDR3 runs to 14 residues. The germline gives CDR1 DFQATT, CDR2 SNEGSKA (reference sequence). This chain's CDR3 is CSANSGRVYNEQFF. CDR3 sequence (DNA): TGCAGTGCTAATAGCGGGAGAGTTTACAATGAGCAGTTCTTC.

V usage is TRBV12-3 or TRBV12-4 and J usage is TRBJ1-2, with 10 bases aligning to TRBD1. J was trimmed by 0 bases and V by 3 bases; bases with no gene match: 1. The CDR3 consists of 15 residues. CDR3 protein: CASSFGTGANYGYTF. DNA of the CDR3: TGTGCCAGCAGTTTTGGGACAGGGGCTAACTATGGCTACACCTTC.

CDR3 protein: CASSSSRPTTYNEQFF. In DNA, the CDR3 is TGTGCCAGCAGTTCCTCTAGGCCGACTACCTACAATGAGCAGTTCTTC. V usage is TRBV28 and J usage is TRBJ2-1; tentative D call: TRBD2 (5 bases). The germline V and J ends were trimmed by 4 bases and 2 bases, with 15 bases remaining between them. Germline V gene sequence: CDR1 MDHEN, CDR2 SYDVKM. The CDR3 sequence is 16 residues long.

The chain couples TRBV7-9 to TRBJ2-7; perhaps TRBD2 as D (5 bases). This CDR3 spans 16 amino acids. V dropped 6 bases and J dropped 0 bases, with 18 bases sitting between them. Germline V CDR1 and CDR2: SEHNR, FQNEAQ (reference sequence). CDR3 bases: TGTGCCAGCAGTCACCGACGACTATTAAGCTCCTACGAGCAGTACTTC. Amino acid sequence: CASSHRRLLSSYEQYF.

This clonotype has a handful of counts. CDR3 DNA sequence: TGCAGTGCTAGTGGCGGGGGGCTAGCGGGAGGGTATAATGAGCAGTTCTTC. Amino acids: CSASGGGLAGGYNEQFF. V is TRBV20-1 and J is TRBJ2-1, with 12 bases aligning to TRBD2. V lost 3 bases, J lost 7 bases, and 13 bases stayed unmatched. CDR1 is DFQATT, CDR2 SNEGSKA, per germline (reference sequence). This CDR3 has 17 amino acids.

This clonotype is a singleton in its sample. The V call is TRBV10-3, the J call TRBJ2-2; 7 bases line up with TRBD2. The CDR3 loop spans 15 amino acids. Germline CDR1 is ENHRY and CDR2 is SYGVKD. Trimming took 4 bases from V and 5 from J; bases not matched to a gene: 7. CDR3 in DNA: TGTGCCATCAGTGTAGTTCTAGCGGAGACCGGGGAGCTGTTTTTT. Amino acid sequence: CAISVVLAETGELFF.

This chain connects TRBV7-2 to TRBJ2-2, with no clear D. V lost 0 bases to trimming and J lost 7 bases, with 3 bases between them. The CDR3 runs 12 residues. The germline V gene has CDR1 SGHTA and CDR2 FQGNSA. The CDR3 region is CASSLALGELFF. The CDR3 DNA is TGTGCCAGCAGCTTAGCGCTCGGGGAGCTGTTTTTT.

This sequence joins TRBV20-1 and TRBJ2-6, with TRBD2 identical over 8 bases. Germline V gene lookup returns CDR1 DFQATT and CDR2 SNEGSKA (reference sequence). The J segment lost 0 bases and the V segment lost 0 bases, leaving 7 bases of the junction unmatched. The CDR3 extends over 18 amino acids. The CDR3 sequence: CSARDRKRENSGANVLTF. The CDR3 DNA is TGCAGTGCTAGAGATCGAAAGCGGGAGAACTCTGGGGCCAACGTCCTGACTTTC.

This sequence joins TRBV2 and TRBJ1-1; possibly TRBD1 for D (5 bases). The length of the CDR3 is 13 residues. V was clipped by 6 bases and J by 0 bases, with 8 bases between them. Per the germline V gene, CDR1 is SNHLY and CDR2 is FYNNEI. The CDR3 nucleotides are TGTGCCAGCAGGCGCAGGGTGAACACTGAAGCTTTCTTT. Amino acids: CASRRRVNTEAFF.

This clonotype was picked up a small number of times. This chain links TRBV7-2 with TRBJ2-5, with a tentative D call TRBD2 (6 bases). This CDR3 spans 16 amino acids. Germline V gives CDR1 SGHTA, CDR2 FQGNSA. Trimming shortened V by 5 bases and J by 5 bases, and 21 bases separated the two germline ends. CDR3 sequence: CASSRERASGEETQYF. The CDR3 DNA follows: TGTGCCAGCAGCCGGGAACGGGCCTCGGGGGAGGAGACCCAGTACTTC.

This clonotype was seen ten or more times. The rearrangement links TRBV5-1 to TRBJ2-1, with TRBD2 identical over 9 bases. V lost 0 bases to trimming and J lost 8 bases; unmatched junction nucleotides: 6. Germline CDR1 is SGHRS and CDR2 is YFSETQ. This CDR3 has 15 amino acids. CDR3 sequence: CASSLAPSGKDEQFF. The CDR3 bases are TGCGCCAGCAGCTTGGCCCCTAGCGGGAAAGATGAGCAGTTCTTC.

This clonotype was picked up many times. The chain couples TRBV7-3 to TRBJ2-3; no firm D call. Trimming removed 5 bases from V and 0 bases from J, with 6 bases in between. CDR1 is SGHTA, CDR2 FQGTGA, per germline. This CDR3 is built from 13 residues. This chain's CDR3 is CASSKGSTDTQYF. In nucleotides, the CDR3 is TGTGCCAGCAGCAAAGGTAGCACAGATACGCAGTATTTT.

V gene TRBV29-1 combines with J gene TRBJ1-1; no reliable D call. The CDR3 sequence is 10 residues long. V shed 3 bases and J shed 1 base, with 0 bases lying between them. Germline V gene data show CDR1 as SQVTM and CDR2 as ANQGSEA. The CDR3 sequence: CSVENTEAFF. CDR3 sequence (DNA): TGCAGCGTTGAGAACACTGAAGCTTTCTTT.

In its sample, this clonotype was seen a few times. The J gene is TRBJ2-5, the V gene TRBV20-1, with 9 bases identical to TRBD1. Trimming took 6 bases from V and 5 from J; bases not matched to a gene: 4. CDR1 is DFQATT and CDR2 is SNEGSKA in the germline V gene (reference sequence). The CDR3 consists of 12 residues. CDR3 nucleotides: TGCAGTGCCTACGGACAGGGGGAGACCCAGTACTTC. It codes for CSAYGQGETQYF.

This clonotype turned up a few times. The CDR3 DNA reads TGCAGCGTTGATGGTGACTCATGGGAAGAGACCCAGTACTTC. It codes for CSVDGDSWEETQYF. The rearrangement links TRBV29-1 to TRBJ2-5; no firm D call. Looked up from germline, CDR1 is SQVTM and CDR2 is ANQGSEA. V was clipped by 3 bases and J by 3 bases, with 14 bases between them. This CDR3 is built from 14 residues.

DNA for the CDR3: TGTGCCAGCAGTTACGACAGGACCGGGGATGGCTACACCTTC. It yields the protein CASSYDRTGDGYTF. This sequence joins TRBV6-2 or TRBV6-3 and TRBJ1-2; possible D gene TRBD1, 6 bases. The V gene lost 2 bases and the J gene lost 6 bases, with 13 bases spanning the gap. Germline V lookup: CDR1 MNHEY, CDR2 SVGEGT. The CDR3 sequence is 14 residues long.

V gene TRBV4-2 combines with J gene TRBJ2-5, with unresolved D. Germline V gene data show CDR1 as LGHNA and CDR2 as YNFKEQ. The CDR3 length is 13 residues. V was trimmed by 0 bases and J by 2 bases, leaving 4 bases between them. CDR3 in amino acids: CASSQESQETQYF. CDR3 bases: TGTGCCAGCAGCCAAGAATCGCAAGAGACCCAGTACTTC.

This clonotype came up a few times. The chain employs TRBV12-3 or TRBV12-4 and TRBJ1-5, with a tentative D call TRBD1 (5 bases). The CDR3 runs to 12 residues. The V and J ends lost 5 bases and 7 bases respectively, with 9 bases between them. The CDR3 region is CASSLWTQPQHF. CDR3 nucleotides: TGTGCCAGCAGTCTGTGGACACAGCCCCAGCATTTT.

There are a few counts of this clonotype. The chain combines TRBV19 with TRBJ1-2; the D gene is possibly TRBD1 (5 bases). The germline V gene has CDR1 LNHDA and CDR2 SQIVND (reference sequence). The CDR3 loop spans 13 amino acids. Trimming removed 5 bases at V and 4 bases at J, with 11 bases between. The CDR3 loop reads CASSEAQVYGYTF. In nucleotides, the CDR3 is TGTGCCAGTAGTGAAGCACAGGTCTATGGCTACACCTTC.

This clonotype was observed a handful of times. J is TRBJ1-2 and V is TRBV5-6, with TRBD1 matching 7 bases. Per germline, CDR1 SGHDT and CDR2 YYEEEE. V was clipped by 4 bases and J by 3 bases; unmatched bases: 6. This CDR3 spans 14 amino acids. CDR3 protein: CASSTSTGYYGYTF. The CDR3 DNA follows: TGTGCCAGCAGCACCTCGACAGGGTACTATGGCTACACCTTC.

V gene TRBV11-3 combines with J gene TRBJ1-1; possible D gene TRBD1, 5 bases. V shed 3 bases and J shed 7 bases, with 12 bases lying between them. Germline V gene lookup returns CDR1 SGHNT and CDR2 YENEEA. The CDR3 spans 13 residues. The CDR3 sequence: CASSFTRDFEAFF. The CDR3 bases are TGTGCCAGCAGCTTTACCCGGGACTTTGAAGCTTTCTTT.

This clonotype was seen only a few times. The V gene is TRBV5-1, the J gene TRBJ2-3, with a possible D match to TRBD2 (6 bases). This CDR3 is 15 amino acids long. Germline loops: CDR1 SGHRS, CDR2 YFSETQ. Trimming pared 0 bases from V and 2 bases from J, leaving 10 bases between. CDR3 in amino acids: CASSLGTTYTDTQYF. The CDR3, as DNA: TGCGCCAGCAGCTTGGGGACTACTTACACAGATACGCAGTATTTT.

This clonotype was detected a few times. V usage is TRBV4-2 and J usage is TRBJ2-7, with a weak D call TRBD2 (5 bases). Germline V gives CDR1 LGHNA, CDR2 YNFKEQ. V was cut by 0 bases and J by 4 bases, with 16 bases left in between. This CDR3 region has 16 residues. The CDR3 region has the DNA TGTGCCAGCAGCCAAGATCTTCGACTAAGAGTTTACGAGCAGTACTTC. This encodes CASSQDLRLRVYEQYF.

The chain employs TRBV5-1 and TRBJ2-5; TRBD1 agrees at 7 bases. Trimming took 6 bases from V and 4 from J; bases not matched to a gene: 6. The CDR3 sequence is 13 residues long. Per germline, CDR1 SGHRS and CDR2 YFSETQ. CDR3 loop: CASTRGIRETQYF. Written as DNA, the CDR3 is TGCGCCAGCACCAGGGGGATAAGAGAGACCCAGTACTTC.

The chain has TRBV20-1 and TRBJ2-1; 7 positions match TRBD2. This CDR3 is 13 amino acids long. The germline V gene encodes CDR1 DFQATT and CDR2 SNEGSKA (reference sequence). J gave up 5 bases and V 5 bases, and 6 bases lay outside the gene matches. In DNA, the CDR3 is TGCAGTGCTCTGGGGACTATTCACAATGAGCAGTTCTTC. Its translation: CSALGTIHNEQFF.

This clonotype was detected ten times or more. This chain links TRBV12-3 or TRBV12-4 with TRBJ2-7; D could derive from TRBD1 or TRBD2 (6 bases each). Trimming took off 3 bases at V and 4 bases at J, with 16 bases between the two ends. This CDR3 contains 15 residues. This chain's CDR3 is CASSFSGASGYEQYF. CDR3 nucleotide sequence: TGTGCCAGCAGTTTCTCGGGGGCGTCTGGTTACGAGCAGTACTTC.